A selection of T cell receptor beta chains follows, all from one sample in a study of PD-L1 blockade in urothelial cancer. Repertoires were generated with immunoSEQ multiplex PCR, while TCRdb's copy carries only in-frame clones and drops some. The data show fewer than 50,000 clones, about 89% seen once. The sample in question was PBMCs, obtained around atezolizumab (anti-PD-L1) treatment. All receptors derive from a man aged 65-85 years with urothelial cancer. The CDR3 runs from the conserved cysteine through the conserved F or W. The order of the fields is V gene, J gene, clone size, D gene, CDR3 protein, CDR3 DNA. The D gene is left open where the match is weak. Size is stated for part of the rows, as once, few or many counts, or as a class when the clone is expanded.

TRBV5-6	TRBJ2-5	.	.	CASSWAGDQTQYF	TGTGCCAGCAGCTGGGCAGGGGATCAGACCCAGTACTTC
TRBV5-6	TRBJ1-2	few	TRBD1	CASSLGGTENYGYTF	TGTGCCAGCAGCTTGGGGGGGACAGAAAACTATGGCTACACCTTC
TRBV27	TRBJ2-7	.	.	CASSFYQVSSYEQYF	TGTGCCAGCAGTTTCTATCAGGTCAGCTCCTACGAGCAGTACTTC
TRBV12-5	TRBJ2-7	.	.	CASGTGFGEQYF	TGTGCTAGTGGGACGGGGTTTGGCGAGCAGTACTTC
TRBV7-2	TRBJ2-3	.	.	CASSLLGGPADTQYF	TGTGCCAGCAGCTTATTGGGAGGCCCCGCAGATACGCAGTATTTT
TRBV2	TRBJ2-7	.	TRBD1	CASSGQTGAYEQYF	TGTGCCAGCAGCGGACAAACAGGGGCCTACGAGCAGTACTTC
TRBV5-4	TRBJ2-1	.	TRBD2	CASSQTSGVHNEQFF	TGTGCCAGCAGCCAAACTAGCGGGGTCCACAATGAGCAGTTCTTC
TRBV7-9	TRBJ1-2	.	.	CASSDRSFYGYTF	TGTGCCAGCAGCGACAGATCCTTCTATGGCTACACCTTC
TRBV5-6	TRBJ2-3	.	.	CASSFSRGTQYF	TGTGCCAGCAGCTTTTCGCGAGGGACGCAGTATTTT
TRBV30	TRBJ2-7	.	TRBD2	CACSRASGRSYEQYF	TGTGCCTGTTCGAGGGCTAGCGGGAGATCCTACGAGCAGTACTTC
TRBV5-1	TRBJ2-1	.	TRBD2	CASSLVASGGNEQFF	TGCGCCAGCAGCTTGGTTGCTAGCGGGGGGAATGAGCAGTTCTTC
TRBV7-3	TRBJ2-1	.	.	CASSRDPGAPTNNEQFF	TGTGCCAGCAGCCGAGACCCGGGAGCCCCCACCAACAATGAGCAGTTCTTC
TRBV28	TRBJ2-3	.	.	CASSSPRFRDTQYF	TGTGCCAGCAGTTCCCCCCGGTTTAGAGATACGCAGTATTTT
TRBV5-1	TRBJ1-3	.	.	CASRPDSGNTIYF	TGCGCCAGCAGACCTGACAGCGGAAACACCATATATTTT
TRBV18	TRBJ2-7	.	.	CASSHSSYEQYF	TGTGCCAGCTCACACAGCTCCTACGAGCAGTACTTC
TRBV28	TRBJ2-3	.	TRBD1	CASSPGQGWTDTQYF	TGTGCCAGCAGTCCGGGACAGGGGTGGACAGATACGCAGTATTTT
TRBV7-8	TRBJ1-2	few	TRBD1	CASSSPGQGRSLGYTF	TGTGCCAGCAGCTCACCGGGACAGGGGCGGTCGCTCGGCTACACCTTC
TRBV2	TRBJ2-7	.	.	CASSEVMRREQYF	TGTGCCAGCAGTGAAGTTATGAGGCGCGAGCAGTACTTC
TRBV29-1	TRBJ1-1	.	.	CSVSDIGGNTEAFF	TGCAGCGTATCGGACATAGGGGGGAACACTGAAGCTTTCTTT
TRBV19	TRBJ1-5	.	.	CASSIAINQPQHF	TGTGCCAGTAGTATAGCCATCAATCAGCCCCAGCATTTT
TRBV9	TRBJ2-3	.	TRBD2	CASSLAGLAGGDTQYF	TGTGCCAGCAGCCTGGCCGGGCTAGCGGGAGGAGATACGCAGTATTTT
TRBV5-4	TRBJ2-7	.	TRBD1	CASSLVGTGAYEQYF	TGTGCCAGCAGCTTGGTCGGGACAGGGGCGTACGAGCAGTACTTC
TRBV7-6	TRBJ2-1	.	.	CASSLADRFNEQFF	TGTGCCAGCAGCTTAGCCGACAGGTTTAATGAGCAGTTCTTC
TRBV7-7	TRBJ2-5	.	.	CASSTGHQETQYF	TGTGCCAGCAGCACAGGACACCAAGAGACCCAGTACTTC
TRBV6-1	TRBJ2-7	.	TRBD1	CASIMTGGSYEQYF	TGTGCCAGCATTATGACAGGGGGGTCCTACGAGCAGTACTTC
TRBV9	TRBJ2-2	.	.	CASSVVGVAGELFF	TGTGCCAGCAGCGTAGTGGGAGTGGCCGGGGAGCTGTTTTTT
TRBV12-5	TRBJ1-2	.	TRBD1	CASGIGQGEGYTF	TGTGCTAGTGGTATAGGACAGGGAGAGGGCTACACCTTC
TRBV6-1	TRBJ2-3	once	.	CASSAGYSTDTQYF	TGTGCCAGCAGTGCAGGGTACTCCACAGATACGCAGTATTTT
TRBV6-6	TRBJ2-1	once	.	CASSYGTGSVYNEQFF	TGTGCCAGCAGTTACGGAACAGGGTCCGTATACAATGAGCAGTTCTTC
TRBV5-4	TRBJ2-1	.	TRBD2	CASSSKGGSSYNEQFF	TGTGCCAGCAGCTCCAAGGGCGGGAGCTCTTACAATGAGCAGTTCTTC
TRBV5-1	TRBJ2-1	.	TRBD1	CASSATSGGVSTGPNEQFF	TGCGCCAGCAGCGCGACCTCAGGGGGCGTAAGTACTGGACCCAATGAGCAGTTCTTC
TRBV5-6	TRBJ2-2	.	.	CASSLADRNTGELFF	TGTGCCAGCAGCTTGGCCGACAGGAACACCGGGGAGCTGTTTTTT
TRBV18	TRBJ2-7	.	.	CASSPGPRFEQYF	TGTGCCAGCTCACCAGGGCCCCGGTTCGAGCAGTACTTC
TRBV2	TRBJ2-2	.	TRBD2	CASRAGLANTGELFF	TGTGCCAGCAGAGCCGGACTAGCGAACACCGGGGAGCTGTTTTTT
TRBV4-1	TRBJ2-7	once	TRBD1	CASGSLMGQKYEQYF	TGCGCCAGCGGCTCACTTATGGGACAGAAATACGAGCAGTACTTC
TRBV6-1	TRBJ2-7	.	TRBD2	CASSAPSGGLYEQYF	TGTGCCAGCAGTGCCCCTAGCGGGGGACTCTACGAGCAGTACTTC
TRBV12-5	TRBJ2-7	.	TRBD1	CASGLGQGGVYEQYF	TGTGCTAGTGGCTTGGGACAGGGGGGGGTCTACGAGCAGTACTTC
TRBV5-1	TRBJ2-5	.	.	CASRLIQGFDGETQYF	TGCGCCAGCCGACTGATTCAGGGTTTCGATGGAGAGACCCAGTACTTC
TRBV6-5	TRBJ2-5	.	TRBD1	CASRGNRGDLETQYF	TGTGCCAGCAGGGGAAACAGGGGTGACTTGGAGACCCAGTACTTC
TRBV19	TRBJ1-3	.	.	CASSDNRVSSGNTIYF	TGTGCCAGTAGTGACAACAGGGTGAGCTCTGGAAACACCATATATTTT
TRBV5-4	TRBJ2-1	.	.	CASSLGPAEDPEQFF	TGTGCCAGCAGCTTGGGGCCAGCGGAGGACCCTGAGCAGTTCTTC
TRBV15	TRBJ1-2	.	TRBD1	CATSRSTGGTYGYTF	TGTGCCACCAGCAGATCCACAGGGGGCACCTATGGCTACACCTTC